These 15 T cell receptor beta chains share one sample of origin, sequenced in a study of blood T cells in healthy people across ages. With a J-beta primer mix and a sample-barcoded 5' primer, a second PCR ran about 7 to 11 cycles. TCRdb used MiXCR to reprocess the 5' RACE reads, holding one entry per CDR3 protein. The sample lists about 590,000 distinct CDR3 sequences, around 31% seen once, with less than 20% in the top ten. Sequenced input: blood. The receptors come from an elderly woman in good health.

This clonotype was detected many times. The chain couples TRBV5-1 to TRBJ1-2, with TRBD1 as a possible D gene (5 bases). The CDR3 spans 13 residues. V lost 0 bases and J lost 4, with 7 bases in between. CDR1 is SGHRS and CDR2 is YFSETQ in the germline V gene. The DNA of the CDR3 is TGCGCCAGCAGCTTGGGACAGATCTATGGCTACACCTTC. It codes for CASSLGQIYGYTF.

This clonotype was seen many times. CDR3 protein: CATRRSTDTQYF. The CDR3 DNA sequence: TGTGCCACCCGACGAAGCACAGATACGCAGTATTTT. The chain has TRBV27 and TRBJ2-3; D is unclear. This CDR3 is built from 12 residues. Trimming removed 10 bases at V and 0 bases at J, with 8 bases between. From germline, CDR1 is MNHEY and CDR2 SMNVEV (reference sequence).

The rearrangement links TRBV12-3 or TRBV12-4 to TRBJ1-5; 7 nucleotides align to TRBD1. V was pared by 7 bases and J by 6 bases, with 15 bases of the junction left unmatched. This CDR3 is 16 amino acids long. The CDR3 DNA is TGTGCCAGCATTCCCCCAGAGGGGGCTGGGGGTCAGCCCCAGCATTTT. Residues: CASIPPEGAGGQPQHF.

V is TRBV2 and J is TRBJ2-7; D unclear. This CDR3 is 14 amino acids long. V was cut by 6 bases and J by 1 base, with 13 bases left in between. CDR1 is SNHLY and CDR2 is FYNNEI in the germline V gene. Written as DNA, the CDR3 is TGTGCCAGCAGGAGGAGAGAGGAATCCTACGAGCAGTACTTC. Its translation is CASRRREESYEQYF. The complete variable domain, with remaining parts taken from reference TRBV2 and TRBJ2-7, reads EPEVTQTPSHQVTQMGQEVILRCVPISNHLYFYWYRQILGQKVEFLVSFYNNEISEKSEIFDDQFSVERPDGSNFTLKIRSTKLEDSAMYFCASRRREESYEQYFGPGTRLTVT.

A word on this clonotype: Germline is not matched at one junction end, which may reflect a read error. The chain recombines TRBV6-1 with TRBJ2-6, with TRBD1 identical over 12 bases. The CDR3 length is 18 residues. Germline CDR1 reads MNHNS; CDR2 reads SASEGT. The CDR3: CASSAGQGASPGADVLTF. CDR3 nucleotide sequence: TGTGCCAGCAGTGCGGGACAGGGGGCGTCGCCTGGGGCCGACGTCCTGACTTTC.

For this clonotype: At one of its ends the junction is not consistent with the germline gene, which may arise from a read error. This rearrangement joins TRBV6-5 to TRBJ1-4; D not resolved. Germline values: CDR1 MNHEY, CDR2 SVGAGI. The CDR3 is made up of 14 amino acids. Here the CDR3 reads CASSYSINREKRFF. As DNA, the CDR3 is TGTGCCAGCAGTTACTCAATTAACCGGGAAAAACGGTTTTTT.

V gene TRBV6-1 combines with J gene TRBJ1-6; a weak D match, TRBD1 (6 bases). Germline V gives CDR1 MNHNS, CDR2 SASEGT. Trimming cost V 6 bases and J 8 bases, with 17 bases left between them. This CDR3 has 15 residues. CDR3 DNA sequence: TGTGCCAGCAGGCCGGAGGGGGTAATCGATTCACCCCTCCACTTT. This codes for CASRPEGVIDSPLHF.

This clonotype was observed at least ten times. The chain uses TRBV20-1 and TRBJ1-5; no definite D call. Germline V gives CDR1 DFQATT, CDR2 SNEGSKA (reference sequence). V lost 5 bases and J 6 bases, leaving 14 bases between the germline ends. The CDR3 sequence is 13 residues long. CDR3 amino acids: CSARAAFSQPQHF. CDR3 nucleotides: TGCAGTGCTCGGGCCGCTTTTAGTCAGCCCCAGCATTTT.

The CDR3 spells CASSYRSGPGNTIYF. DNA of the CDR3: TGTGCCAGCAGTTACCGCTCAGGGCCGGGAAACACCATATATTTT. The chain combines TRBV6-5 with TRBJ1-3; maybe TRBD1 (5 bases). The V end lost 2 bases, the J end lost 4 bases, and 12 bases lay between the germline ends. The CDR3 covers 15 residues. Germline CDR1 and CDR2: MNHEY and SVGAGI.

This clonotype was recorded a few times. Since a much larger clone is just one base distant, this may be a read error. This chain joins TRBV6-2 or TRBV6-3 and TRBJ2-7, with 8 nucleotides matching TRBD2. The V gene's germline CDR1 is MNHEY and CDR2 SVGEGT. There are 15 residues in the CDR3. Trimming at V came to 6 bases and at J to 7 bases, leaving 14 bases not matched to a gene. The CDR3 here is CASRPTSGPHNEQYF. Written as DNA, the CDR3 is TGTGCCAGCAGGCCAACTAGCGGCCCCCACAATGAGCAGTACTTC.

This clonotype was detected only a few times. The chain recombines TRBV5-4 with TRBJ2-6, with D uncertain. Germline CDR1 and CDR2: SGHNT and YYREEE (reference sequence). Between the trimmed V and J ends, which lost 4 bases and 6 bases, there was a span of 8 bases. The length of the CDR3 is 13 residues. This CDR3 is CASSLLEANVLTF. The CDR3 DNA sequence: TGTGCCAGCAGCCTCCTGGAGGCCAACGTCCTGACTTTC.

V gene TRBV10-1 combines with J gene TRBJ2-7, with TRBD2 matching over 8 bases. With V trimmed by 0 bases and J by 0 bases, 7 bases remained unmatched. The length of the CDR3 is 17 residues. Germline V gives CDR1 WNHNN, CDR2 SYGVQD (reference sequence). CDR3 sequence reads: CASSESGTSRFSYEQYF. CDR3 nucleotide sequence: TGCGCCAGCAGTGAGTCGGGGACTAGTAGGTTCTCCTACGAGCAGTACTTC.

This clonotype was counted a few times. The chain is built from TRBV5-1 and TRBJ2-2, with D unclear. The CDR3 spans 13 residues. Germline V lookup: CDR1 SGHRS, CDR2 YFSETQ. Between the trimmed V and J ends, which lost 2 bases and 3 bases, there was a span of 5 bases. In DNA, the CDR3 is TGCGCCAGCAGCTTAACCCACACCGGGGAGCTGTTTTTT. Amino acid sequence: CASSLTHTGELFF.

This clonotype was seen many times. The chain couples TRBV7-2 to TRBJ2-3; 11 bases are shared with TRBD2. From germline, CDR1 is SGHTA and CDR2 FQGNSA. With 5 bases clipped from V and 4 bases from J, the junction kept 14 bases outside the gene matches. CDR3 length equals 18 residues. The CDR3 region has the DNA TGTGCCAGCAGCCTTCTCAATCTAGCGGGGGGTAGATCAGATACGCAGTATTTT. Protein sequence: CASSLLNLAGGRSDTQYF.

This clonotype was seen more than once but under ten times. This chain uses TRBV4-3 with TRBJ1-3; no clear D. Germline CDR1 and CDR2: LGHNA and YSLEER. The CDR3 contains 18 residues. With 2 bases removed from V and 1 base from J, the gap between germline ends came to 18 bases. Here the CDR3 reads CASSQYPPGLGSGNTIYF. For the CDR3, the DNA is TGCGCCAGCAGCCAATACCCCCCGGGCCTGGGGTCTGGAAACACCATATATTTT.